The 23 T cell receptor beta chains listed next were all sequenced from one sample in a study of tissue T cells after allogeneic stem cell transplantation. Time point described: mouse harvest day 14 after allogeneic transplant. The graft held 10^6 splenic CD5+ T cells and 10^7 T-cell-depleted bone marrow cells. The assay was immunoSEQ multiplex PCR, and TCRdb's table has in-frame clones only and misses some. The sample has 1,500 to 2,000 clones; nearly 50% are singletons. The sample consisted of spleen. These receptors were taken from a female BALB/c mouse given C57BL/6 T cells with graft-versus-host disease after an allogeneic hematopoietic cell transplant.

In the case of this clone: Gene names and germline match the mouse. From the germline J gene comes the end of the CDR3, since the read stops 1 residue before it. The genes are TRBV5 and TRBJ2-7; possibly TRBD2 for D (7 bases). The CDR3 has 13 amino acids. The germline gives CDR1 LGHNA, CDR2 YNLKQL (reference sequence). V gave up 4 bases and J gave up 2 bases, with 9 bases separating them. CDR3 DNA (partial): TGTGCCAGCAGCCTCTGGGGGCCCTATGAACAGTAC. Its protein product is CASSLWGPYEQY. The CDR3 in full is CASSLWGPYEQYF.

Comment on this clone: All gene names here are mouse names. Read data end 1 residue before the CDR3 end; the end is taken from the germline J gene. V usage is TRBV13-2 and J usage is TRBJ2-1; TRBD2 aligns across 11 bases. Looked up from germline, CDR1 is NNHNN and CDR2 is SYGAGS (reference sequence). J gave up 2 bases and V 5 bases, and 3 bases lay outside the gene matches. CDR3 size: 15 residues. The sequenced part of the CDR3 DNA is TGTGCCAGCGGGACTGGGGGGGGGTACTATGCTGAGCAGTTC. Residues: CASGTGGGYYAEQF. The whole CDR3 region reads CASGTGGGYYAEQFF.

Notes on this clone: Gene names are the mouse ones. The observed sequence ends 1 residue before the CDR3 terminus, with the missing tail filled in from the germline J gene. The chain uses TRBV16 and TRBJ2-5; 10 bases align to TRBD2. After removal of 5 bases from V and 4 bases from J, the junction contained 6 bases not matched to a gene. Germline values: CDR1 SGHSA, CDR2 FRNQAP. The CDR3 extends over 15 amino acids. This CDR3 reads CASSARLGGKDTQYF. The covered CDR3 bases are TGTGCAAGCAGCGCCCGACTGGGGGGTAAAGACACCCAGTAC.

The sample holds one count of this clone. Gene names are mouse gene names. The CDR3 end falls 1 residue outside the read, so it is completed with the germline J gene. The chain is built from TRBV19 and TRBJ1-1; tentatively, D is TRBD1 (5 bases). The CDR3 consists of 14 residues. V lost 2 bases, J lost 1 base, and 9 bases lay in between. Germline V gene data show CDR1 as FNHDT and CDR2 as SITEND (reference sequence). The DNA read from the CDR3 is TGTGCCAGCAGTATCAGGGTAGGAAACACAGAAGTCTTC. Translation gives CASSIRVGNTEVF. The whole CDR3 sequence reads CASSIRVGNTEVFF. The full variable domain, rest sourced from reference TRBV19 and TRBJ1-1, is GGIITQTPKFLIGQEGQKLTLKCQQNFNHDTMYWYRQDSGKGLRLIYYSITENDLQKGDLSEGYDASREKKSSFSLTVTSAQKNEMAVFLCASSIRVGNTEVFFGKGTRLTVV.

Worth noting for this clone: Gene labels here are mouse ones. The CDR3 sequence is CSSSQSDNERLFF. The CDR3 bases that were read are TGCTCCAGCAGTCAATCCGACAACGAAAGATTATTT. The chain recombines TRBV23 with TRBJ1-4. The read terminates 1 residue before the CDR3 end, so the remaining end is supplied by the germline J gene. This CDR3 is built from 13 residues. The germline V gene encodes CDR1 KGHTA and CDR2 FQNQQP.

By frequency in the sample, this clone is medium-sized (0.01 to 0.1%). Gene names and germline refer to mouse. The missing CDR3 end, 1 residue past where the read stops, is filled in from the germline J gene. This sequence joins TRBV5 and TRBJ2-7, with a weak D call TRBD2 (6 bases). The CDR3 is made up of 14 amino acids. V lost 3 bases and J lost 0, with 9 bases in between. Looked up from germline, CDR1 is LGHNA and CDR2 is YNLKQL (reference sequence). The CDR3 region is CASSHWGSSYEQYF. CDR3 bases read: TGTGCCAGCAGCCACTGGGGTAGCTCCTATGAACAGTAC.

Judged by abundance, this clone is medium-sized. Here the gene names and germline are mouse. The read ends 1 residue early relative to the CDR3; the germline J gene fills the gap. This sequence joins TRBV19 and TRBJ2-5, with D unclear. The CDR3 totals 15 residues. The V end was cut by 4 bases, the J end by 0 bases, with 12 bases between. The germline V gene has CDR1 FNHDT and CDR2 SITEND (reference sequence). The chain's CDR3 is CASSPRTLNQDTQYF. CDR3 bases read: TGTGCCAGCAGTCCCCGGACGCTTAACCAAGACACCCAGTAC.

As for this clone: The genes are named according to mouse. Read data end 1 residue before the CDR3 end; the end is taken from the germline J gene. V gene TRBV12-1 combines with J gene TRBJ1-4; D might be TRBD1 (6 bases). Trimming cost V 5 bases and J 3 bases, with 9 bases left between them. The CDR3 is 13 amino acids. Looked up from germline, CDR1 is SGHSN and CDR2 is HYEKVE. The CDR3 loop is CASWDKTNERLFF. The covered CDR3 bases are TGTGCCAGCTGGGACAAAACCAACGAAAGATTATTT.

A remark on this clone: The gene symbols are mouse symbols. Read data end 1 residue before the CDR3 end; the end is taken from the germline J gene. The chain is built from TRBV19 and TRBJ1-5; a possible D gene is TRBD1 (5 bases). Germline V lookup: CDR1 FNHDT, CDR2 SITEND (reference sequence). The CDR3 covers 15 residues. The V and J ends lost 2 bases and 0 bases respectively, with 9 bases between them. The sequenced CDR3 bases are TGTGCCAGCAGTATGGGGGAACATAACAACCAGGCTCCGCTT. It yields the protein CASSMGEHNNQAPL. The entire CDR3 protein is CASSMGEHNNQAPLF.

Regarding this clone: The gene names given are mouse names. The sequenced fragment ends 1 residue before the CDR3 boundary, so the rest is inferred from the germline J gene. The rearrangement links TRBV29 to TRBJ2-7, with TRBD2 identical over 13 bases. Germline CDR1 MSHET, CDR2 SYDVDS. Unmatched junction bases numbered 5, after V lost 0 bases and J lost 3 bases. This CDR3 region has 17 residues. The CDR3: CASSLSSGLGGIYEQYF. The sequenced CDR3 bases are TGTGCTAGCAGTTTATCGTCGGGACTGGGGGGGATCTATGAACAGTAC.

On this clone: Genes and germline are mouse. The sequence runs out 1 residue before the end of the CDR3; the remainder is reconstructed from the germline J gene. V is TRBV19 and J is TRBJ2-5; 9 bases line up with TRBD1. With V trimmed by 4 bases and J by 5 bases, 5 bases remained unmatched. The CDR3 totals 14 residues. CDR1 and CDR2 (germline): FNHDT, SITEND (reference sequence). The DNA read from the CDR3 is TGTGCCAGCAGTCCGCGGGACAGGGTAGACACCCAGTAC. Residues: CASSPRDRVDTQY. The entire CDR3 protein is CASSPRDRVDTQYF. Combining the CDR3 with reference TRBV19 and TRBJ2-5 gives the whole variable domain GGIITQTPKFLIGQEGQKLTLKCQQNFNHDTMYWYRQDSGKGLRLIYYSITENDLQKGDLSEGYDASREKKSSFSLTVTSAQKNEMAVFLCASSPRDRVDTQYFGPGTRLLVL.

Comment on this clone: Gene names are the mouse ones. The CDR3 goes on 1 residue after the read ends, and that part is filled in from the germline J gene. The chain uses TRBV31 and TRBJ1-1; weak D call: TRBD1 (5 bases). V was clipped by 0 bases and J by 9 bases, with 11 bases between them. The CDR3 totals 12 residues. In germline, CDR1 is GKSSPN, CDR2 SITVG. CDR3 region: CAWSLDGAKVFF. The sequenced part of the CDR3 DNA is TGTGCCTGGAGTCTAGACGGGGCAAAAGTCTTC.

Judged by abundance, this clone is large. Gene names and germline match the mouse. The read terminates 1 residue ahead of where the CDR3 ends, so the germline J gene completes it. The chain links TRBV13-1 to TRBJ2-5, with no clear D. Germline V gene data show CDR1 as NSHNY and CDR2 as SYGAGN. This CDR3 is built from 12 residues. Trimming stripped 2 bases from V and 2 bases from J, with 3 bases between. The CDR3 protein is CASSDIQDTQYF. CDR3 bases read: TGTGCCAGCAGTGACATCCAAGACACCCAGTAC.

To note about this clone: Gene names and germline match the mouse. The read ends 1 residue shy of where the CDR3 ends; the end is completed using the germline J gene. The chain uses TRBV13-3 and TRBJ2-5; D possibly matches TRBD1 or TRBD2 (5 bases each). The CDR3 has 15 amino acids. Trimming took 1 base from V and 1 from J, leaving 10 bases between them. CDR1 is NNHDY and CDR2 is SYVADS in the germline V gene. The CDR3 reads CASSDPGVDQDTQYF. Partial CDR3 DNA: TGTGCCAGCAGTGATCCGGGGGTTGACCAAGACACCCAGTAC.

Turning to this clone: Mouse gene names apply. Sequencing ends 1 residue short of the CDR3 end; the germline J gene provides the rest. The V call is TRBV26, the J call TRBJ1-1; 7 bases are shared with TRBD1. This CDR3 has 13 amino acids. V gave up 4 bases and J gave up 5 bases; unmatched junction bases: 4. Germline CDR1 is KGHPV and CDR2 is FQNQEV (reference sequence). The chain's CDR3 is CASSPSRGTEVFF. The sequenced CDR3 bases are TGTGCCAGCAGTCCATCCAGGGGGACAGAAGTCTTC. The full variable domain, its missing parts supplied by reference TRBV26 and TRBJ1-1, is NSKVIQTPRYLVKGQGQKAKMRCIPEKGHPVVFWYQQNKNNEFKFLINFQNQEVLQQIDMTEKRFSAECPSNSPCSLEIQSSEAGDSALYLCASSPSRGTEVFFGKGTRLTVV.

Concerning this clone: The gene names given are mouse names. The DNA ends 1 residue before the CDR3 does, and the rest of the CDR3 is filled in from the germline J gene. The chain is built from TRBV16 and TRBJ1-1; no definite D call. Per germline, CDR1 SGHSA and CDR2 FRNQAP. V shed 0 bases and J shed 1 base, with 6 bases lying between them. This CDR3 has 14 residues. CDR3 DNA, as far as it was read: TGTGCAAGCAGCTTAGATCCACGGAACACAGAAGTCTTC. This codes for CASSLDPRNTEVF. The whole CDR3 sequence reads CASSLDPRNTEVFF.

This clone appeared a single time. Mouse germline and gene names are used. Read data end 1 residue before the CDR3 end; the end is taken from the germline J gene. The chain combines TRBV31 with TRBJ2-4, with 10 nucleotides matching TRBD2. Trimming at V came to 0 bases and at J to 1 base, leaving 4 bases not matched to a gene. Per the germline V gene, CDR1 is GKSSPN and CDR2 is SITVG. The CDR3 runs to 16 residues. CDR3 DNA (partial): TGTGCCTGGAGTCTTGACTGGGGGGCTGGTCAAAACACCTTGTAC. Translation: CAWSLDWGAGQNTLY. The full CDR3 protein is CAWSLDWGAGQNTLYF.

This clone is medium-sized (0.01 to 0.1%) in the sample. The germline and genes are mouse ones. The read stops 1 residue short of the end of the CDR3; the missing end is completed from the germline J gene. The V gene is TRBV26, the J gene TRBJ1-1; D remains ambiguous. This CDR3 is 13 amino acids long. V was cut by 2 bases and J by 0 bases, with 4 bases left in between. Germline V lookup: CDR1 KGHPV, CDR2 FQNQEV (reference sequence). The sequenced CDR3 bases are TGTGCCAGCAGTCTGGGAGCAAACACAGAAGTCTTC. Translation: CASSLGANTEVF. Given in full, the CDR3 is CASSLGANTEVFF.

This clone is labeled medium-sized. Gene names and germline refer to mouse. The read terminates 1 residue before the CDR3 end, so the remaining end is supplied by the germline J gene. The chain uses TRBV4 and TRBJ2-1; TRBD2 matches at 8 bases. CDR3 size: 14 residues. Germline CDR1 LGHDT, CDR2 YNNKQL (reference sequence). Trimming took 3 bases from V and 4 from J; bases not matched to a gene: 2. The CDR3 bases that were read are TGTGCCAGCAGCTATGCTGGGGGGTATGCTGAGCAGTTC. Translated: CASSYAGGYAEQF. The complete CDR3 reads CASSYAGGYAEQFF.

Points on this clone: The genes are named according to mouse. The read ends 1 residue before the CDR3 terminus; that terminus is restored from the germline J gene. This chain connects TRBV4 to TRBJ2-5, with D possibly being TRBD1 (5 bases). The CDR3 loop spans 12 amino acids. Germline CDR1 reads LGHDT; CDR2 reads YNNKQL (reference sequence). Trimming took 5 bases from V and 3 from J, leaving 6 bases between them. CDR3: CASSRQQDTQYF. The covered CDR3 bases are TGTGCCAGCAGCCGACAGCAAGACACCCAGTAC.

Turning to this clone: Gene names and germline match the mouse. CDR3 residues: CGAGGGGNTLYF. The CDR3 DNA, read in part, is TGTGGTGCTGGAGGGGGTGGAAACACCTTGTAC. The gene calls are TRBV20 and TRBJ2-4, with D possibly being TRBD1 (6 bases). Read coverage stops 1 residue before the CDR3 terminus; the germline J gene supplies the remainder. The V gene's germline CDR1 is GFQATS and CDR2 STVNSAI. The CDR3 length is 12 residues. With 5 bases removed from V and 5 bases from J, the gap between germline ends came to 11 bases.

By frequency in the sample, this clone is large. Any gene name here is a mouse gene name. The missing CDR3 end, 1 residue past where the read stops, is filled in from the germline J gene. The chain is built from TRBV29 and TRBJ2-3; no clear D gene. The CDR3 totals 15 residues. Between the trimmed V and J ends, which lost 2 bases and 0 bases, there was a span of 9 bases. Germline V gene data show CDR1 as MSHET and CDR2 as SYDVDS. The CDR3 loop reads CASSLEVLSAETLYF. The sequenced part of the CDR3 DNA is TGTGCTAGCAGTTTAGAGGTCCTGAGTGCAGAAACGCTGTAT.

This clone came up a few times. Gene names and germline refer to mouse. With the read ending 1 residue before the CDR3 end, the germline J gene is used to fill in that end. The chain combines TRBV20 with TRBJ2-4; D call uncertain. Germline CDR1 is GFQATS and CDR2 is STVNSAI. CDR3 size: 13 residues. Between the trimmed V and J ends, which lost 3 bases and 0 bases, there was a span of 7 bases. The sequenced part of the CDR3 DNA is TGTGGTGCTAGACGGGAAAGTCAAAACACCTTGTAC. It translates to CGARRESQNTLY. The whole CDR3 sequence reads CGARRESQNTLYF.